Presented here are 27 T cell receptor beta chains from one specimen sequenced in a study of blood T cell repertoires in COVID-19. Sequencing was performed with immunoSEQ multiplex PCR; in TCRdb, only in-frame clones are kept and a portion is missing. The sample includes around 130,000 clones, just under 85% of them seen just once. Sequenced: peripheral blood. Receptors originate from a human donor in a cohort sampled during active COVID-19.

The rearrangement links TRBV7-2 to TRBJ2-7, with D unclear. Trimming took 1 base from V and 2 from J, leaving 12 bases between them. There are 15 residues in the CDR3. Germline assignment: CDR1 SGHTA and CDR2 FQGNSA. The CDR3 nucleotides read TGTGCCAGCAGCTTAGACCTTAGTTTAACCTACGAGCAGTACTTC. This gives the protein CASSLDLSLTYEQYF.

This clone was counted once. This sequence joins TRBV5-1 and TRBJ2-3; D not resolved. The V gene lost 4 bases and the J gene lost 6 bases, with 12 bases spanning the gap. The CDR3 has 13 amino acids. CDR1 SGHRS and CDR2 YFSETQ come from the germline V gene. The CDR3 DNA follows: TGCGCCAGCAGCCTGGATACACCGGATACGCAGTATTTT. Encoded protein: CASSLDTPDTQYF.

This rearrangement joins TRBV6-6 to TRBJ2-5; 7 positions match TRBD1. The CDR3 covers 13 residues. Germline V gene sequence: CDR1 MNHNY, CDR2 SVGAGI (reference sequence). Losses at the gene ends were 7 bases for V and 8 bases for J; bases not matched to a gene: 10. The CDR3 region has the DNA TGTGCCAGCAAGGGGGCCCCAAGTTTTACCCAGTACTTC. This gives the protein CASKGAPSFTQYF.

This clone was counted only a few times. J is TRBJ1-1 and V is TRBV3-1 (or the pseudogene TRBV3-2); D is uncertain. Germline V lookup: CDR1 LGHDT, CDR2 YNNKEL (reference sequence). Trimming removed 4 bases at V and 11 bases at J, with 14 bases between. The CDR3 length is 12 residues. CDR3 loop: CASSRASALAFF. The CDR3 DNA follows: TGTGCCAGCAGCCGAGCCAGCGCTCTGGCTTTCTTT.

The CDR3 sequence: CASSPEGQGNYEQYF. CDR3 coding DNA: TGTGCCAGCTCCCCGGAGGGACAGGGAAACTACGAGCAGTACTTC. V is TRBV25-1 and J is TRBJ2-7; the match to TRBD1 covers 9 bases. CDR3 length: 15 amino acids. Germline assignment: CDR1 MGHDK and CDR2 SYGVNS. V lost 8 bases, J lost 3 bases, and 11 bases stayed unmatched.

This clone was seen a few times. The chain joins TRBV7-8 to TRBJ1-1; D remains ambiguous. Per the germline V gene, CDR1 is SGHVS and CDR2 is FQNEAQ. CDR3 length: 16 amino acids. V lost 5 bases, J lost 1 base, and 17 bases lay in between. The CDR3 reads CASSPPVRETNTEAFF. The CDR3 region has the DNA TGTGCCAGCAGCCCACCCGTGAGGGAAACGAACACTGAAGCTTTCTTT. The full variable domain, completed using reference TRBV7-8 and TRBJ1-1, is GAGVSQSPRYKVAKRGQDVALRCDPISGHVSLFWYQQALGQGPEFLTYFQNEAQLDKSGLPSDRFFAERPEGSVSTLKIQRTQQEDSAVYLCASSPPVRETNTEAFFGQGTRLTVV.

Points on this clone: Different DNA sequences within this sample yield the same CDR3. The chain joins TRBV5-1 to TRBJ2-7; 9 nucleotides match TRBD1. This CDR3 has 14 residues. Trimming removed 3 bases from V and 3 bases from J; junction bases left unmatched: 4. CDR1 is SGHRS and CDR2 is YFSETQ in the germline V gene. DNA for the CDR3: TGCGCCAGCAGCTCAGGGACAGGGCTCTACGAGCAGTACTTC. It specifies CASSSGTGLYEQYF.

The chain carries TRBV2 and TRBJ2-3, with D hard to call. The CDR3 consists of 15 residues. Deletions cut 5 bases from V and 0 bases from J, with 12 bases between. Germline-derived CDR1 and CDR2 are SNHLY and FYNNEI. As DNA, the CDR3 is TGTGCCAGCAGTCTTACTACCGCTAGCACAGATACGCAGTATTTT. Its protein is CASSLTTASTDTQYF.

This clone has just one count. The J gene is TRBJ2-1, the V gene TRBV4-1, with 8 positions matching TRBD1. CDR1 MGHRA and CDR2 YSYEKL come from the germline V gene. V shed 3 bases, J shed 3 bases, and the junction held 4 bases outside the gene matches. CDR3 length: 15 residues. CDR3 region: CASSHRQGNYNEQFF. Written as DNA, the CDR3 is TGCGCCAGCAGCCACAGACAGGGGAACTACAATGAGCAGTTCTTC.

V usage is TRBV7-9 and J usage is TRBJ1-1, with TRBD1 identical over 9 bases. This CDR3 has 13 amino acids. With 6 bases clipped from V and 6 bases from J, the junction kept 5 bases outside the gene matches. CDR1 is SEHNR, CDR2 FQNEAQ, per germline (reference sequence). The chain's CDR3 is CASSQDRGAEAFF. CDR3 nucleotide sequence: TGTGCCAGCAGTCAGGACAGGGGAGCTGAAGCTTTCTTT.

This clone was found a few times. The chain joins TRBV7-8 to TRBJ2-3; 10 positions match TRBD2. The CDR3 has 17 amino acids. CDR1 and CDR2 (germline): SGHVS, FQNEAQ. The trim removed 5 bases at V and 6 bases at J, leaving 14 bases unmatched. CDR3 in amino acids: CASSTQIGAGGPDTQYF. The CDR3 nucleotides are TGTGCCAGCAGCACCCAGATTGGAGCGGGGGGGCCCGATACGCAGTATTTT.

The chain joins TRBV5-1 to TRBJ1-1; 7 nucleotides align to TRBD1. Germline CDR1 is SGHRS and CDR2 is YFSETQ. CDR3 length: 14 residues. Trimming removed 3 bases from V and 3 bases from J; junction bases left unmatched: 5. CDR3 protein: CASSSEGGYTEAFF. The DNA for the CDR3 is TGCGCCAGCAGCTCGGAAGGGGGCTACACTGAAGCTTTCTTT.

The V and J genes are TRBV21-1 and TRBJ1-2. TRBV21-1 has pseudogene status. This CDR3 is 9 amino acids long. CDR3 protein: CAWYRGYTF. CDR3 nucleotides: TGTGCCTGGTATCGGGGCTACACCTTC.

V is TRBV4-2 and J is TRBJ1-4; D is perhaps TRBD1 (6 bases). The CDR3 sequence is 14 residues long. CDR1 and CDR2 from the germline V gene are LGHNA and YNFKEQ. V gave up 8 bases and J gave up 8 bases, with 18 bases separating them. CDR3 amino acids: CASSLDRNLEKLFF. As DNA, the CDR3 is TGTGCCAGCTCCTTAGACAGGAACCTAGAAAAACTGTTTTTT.

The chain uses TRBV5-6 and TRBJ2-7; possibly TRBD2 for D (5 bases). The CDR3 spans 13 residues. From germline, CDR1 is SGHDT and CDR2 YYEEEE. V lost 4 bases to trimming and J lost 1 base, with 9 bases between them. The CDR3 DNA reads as TGTGCCAGCAGCCCGGGGAGTTCCTACGAGCAGTACTTC. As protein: CASSPGSSYEQYF.

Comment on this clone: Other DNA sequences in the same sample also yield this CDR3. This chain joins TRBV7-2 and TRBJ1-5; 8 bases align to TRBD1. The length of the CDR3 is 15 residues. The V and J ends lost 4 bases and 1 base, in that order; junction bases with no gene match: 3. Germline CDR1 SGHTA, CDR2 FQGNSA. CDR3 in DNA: TGTGCCAGCAGCTCAGGGGGCAGCAGCAATCAGCCCCAGCATTTT. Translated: CASSSGGSSNQPQHF.

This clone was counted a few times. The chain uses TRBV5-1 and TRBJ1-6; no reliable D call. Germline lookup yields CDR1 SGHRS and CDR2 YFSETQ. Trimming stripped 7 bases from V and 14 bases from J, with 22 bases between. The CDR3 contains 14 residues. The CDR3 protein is CASRPIGSGIALHF. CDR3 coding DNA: TGCGCCAGCCGCCCCATAGGGAGCGGAATCGCCCTCCACTTT.

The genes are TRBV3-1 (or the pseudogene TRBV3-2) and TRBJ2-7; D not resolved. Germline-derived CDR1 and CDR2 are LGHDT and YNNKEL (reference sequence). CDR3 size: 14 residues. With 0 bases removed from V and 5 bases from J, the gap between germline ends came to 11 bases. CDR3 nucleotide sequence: TGTGCCAGCAGCCAAGATCCGAGGATCCACGAGCAGTACTTC. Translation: CASSQDPRIHEQYF.

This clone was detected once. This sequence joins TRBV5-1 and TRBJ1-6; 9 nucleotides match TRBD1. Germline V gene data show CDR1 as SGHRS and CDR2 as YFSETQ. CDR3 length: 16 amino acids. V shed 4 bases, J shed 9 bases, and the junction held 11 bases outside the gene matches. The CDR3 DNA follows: TGCGCCAGCAGCACGACGAAACAGGGGGCAAGTTCACCCCTCCACTTT. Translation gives CASSTTKQGASSPLHF.

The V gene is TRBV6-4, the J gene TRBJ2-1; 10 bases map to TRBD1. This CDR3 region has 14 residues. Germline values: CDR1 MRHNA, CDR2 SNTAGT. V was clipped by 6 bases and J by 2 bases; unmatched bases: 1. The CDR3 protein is CASSGQGAYNEQFF. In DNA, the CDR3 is TGTGCCAGCAGCGGACAGGGGGCCTACAATGAGCAGTTCTTC.

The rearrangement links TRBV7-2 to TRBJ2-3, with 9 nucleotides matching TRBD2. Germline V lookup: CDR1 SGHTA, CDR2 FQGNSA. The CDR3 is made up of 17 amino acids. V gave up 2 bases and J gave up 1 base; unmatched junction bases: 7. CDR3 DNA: TGTGCCAGCAGCTTAATATGGCGGGGGGGCCGCACAGATACGCAGTATTTT. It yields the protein CASSLIWRGGRTDTQYF.

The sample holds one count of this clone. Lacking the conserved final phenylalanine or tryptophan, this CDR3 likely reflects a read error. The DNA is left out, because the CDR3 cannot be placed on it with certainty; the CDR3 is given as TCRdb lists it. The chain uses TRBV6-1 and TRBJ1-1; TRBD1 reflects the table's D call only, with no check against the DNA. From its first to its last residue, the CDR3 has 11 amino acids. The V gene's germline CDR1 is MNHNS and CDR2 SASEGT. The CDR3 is CASSDGTPFFC.

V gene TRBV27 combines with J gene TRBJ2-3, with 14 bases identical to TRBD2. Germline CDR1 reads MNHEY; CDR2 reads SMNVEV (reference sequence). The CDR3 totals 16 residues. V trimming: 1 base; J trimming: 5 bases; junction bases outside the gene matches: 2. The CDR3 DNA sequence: TGTGCCAGCAGTTTATGGGGGACTAGCGGGAGAGATACGCAGTATTTT. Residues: CASSLWGTSGRDTQYF.

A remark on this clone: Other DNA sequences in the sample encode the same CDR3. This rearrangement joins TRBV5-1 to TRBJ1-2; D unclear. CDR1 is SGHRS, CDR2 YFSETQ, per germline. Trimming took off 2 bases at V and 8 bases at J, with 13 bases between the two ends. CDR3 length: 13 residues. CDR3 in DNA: TGCGCCAGCAGCTTTGAGGGCACTCAGGGCTACACCTTC. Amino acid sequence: CASSFEGTQGYTF.

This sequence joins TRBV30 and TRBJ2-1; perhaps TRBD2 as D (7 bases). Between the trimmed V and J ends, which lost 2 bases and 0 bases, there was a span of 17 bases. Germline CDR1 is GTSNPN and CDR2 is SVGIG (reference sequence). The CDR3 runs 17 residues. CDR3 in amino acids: CAWSPTAGGRSYNEQFF. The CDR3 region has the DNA TGTGCCTGGAGTCCCACCGCCGGGGGGCGCTCCTACAATGAGCAGTTCTTC.

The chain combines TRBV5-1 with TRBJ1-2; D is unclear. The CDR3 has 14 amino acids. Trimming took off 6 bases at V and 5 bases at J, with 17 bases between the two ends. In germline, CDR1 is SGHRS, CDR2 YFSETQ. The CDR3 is CASTPSPGNYGYTF. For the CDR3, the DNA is TGCGCCAGCACTCCTTCTCCAGGAAATTATGGCTACACCTTC. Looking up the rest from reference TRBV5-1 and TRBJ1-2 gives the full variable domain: KAGVTQTPRYLIKTRGQQVTLSCSPISGHRSVSWYQQTPGQGLQFLFEYFSETQRNKGNFPGRFSGRQFSNSRSEMNVSTLELGDSALYLCASTPSPGNYGYTFGSGTRLTVV.

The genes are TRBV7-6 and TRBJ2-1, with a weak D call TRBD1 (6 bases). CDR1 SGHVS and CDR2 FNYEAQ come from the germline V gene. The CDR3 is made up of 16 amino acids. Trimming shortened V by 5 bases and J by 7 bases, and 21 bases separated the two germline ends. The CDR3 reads CASSQLTGTGDNEQFF. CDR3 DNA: TGTGCCAGCAGCCAATTAACAGGGACGGGTGATAATGAGCAGTTCTTC.